These T cell receptor beta chains were read from a single sample in a study of blood T cell repertoires in COVID-19. TCRdb keeps only in-frame clones here, not all; method: immunoSEQ multiplex PCR. The table has more than 200,000 clones, about 86% seen once. Sample: peripheral blood. The source of these receptors is a man aged 80 or over with acute or convalescent COVID-19. The CDR3 runs from the conserved cysteine through the conserved F or W. The order of the fields is clone size, J gene, V gene, D gene, CDR3 DNA, CDR3 protein. D genes are given only for firm matches. Some rows have no size entry. The others give once, few or many, or a class for an expanded clone.

>-|TRBJ1-1|TRBV11-2|-
TGTGCCAGCAGCTTAGGGCAGAACACTGAAGCTTTCTTT
CASSLGQNTEAFF
>-|TRBJ2-1|TRBV20-1|-
TGCAGTGCCCAAGTGGAGGATGAGCAGTTCTTC
CSAQVEDEQFF
>-|TRBJ1-5|TRBV6-6|TRBD1
TGTGCCAGCAGTCCCTCAGACAGGGGGAAACAGCCCCAGCATTTT
CASSPSDRGKQPQHF
>-|TRBJ1-6|TRBV6-1|-
TGTGCCAGCAGTGAAGCGCTTCAGCGTCCTACCCTCCACTTT
CASSEALQRPTLHF
>-|TRBJ2-7|TRBV28|-
TGTGCCACCAGGGACTCCCGAAGGTCCTACGAGCAGTACTTC
CATRDSRRSYEQYF
>-|TRBJ2-1|TRBV5-1|-
TGCGCCAGCAGCTTAAGCTCAGGGGCGCTACTCTACAATGAGCAGTTCTTC
CASSLSSGALLYNEQFF
>-|TRBJ2-7|TRBV3-1/TRBV3-2|-
TGTGCCACCTCAGGTGGCTCCTACGAGCAGTACTTC
CATSGGSYEQYF
>-|TRBJ1-2|TRBV7-9|-
TGTGCCAGCAGCTTAGCCTACCGCGACAGACCAGATGGCTACACCTTC
CASSLAYRDRPDGYTF
>-|TRBJ1-1|TRBV15|-
TGTGCCACCAGCAGAGAATGGGGGGAAAAGAACACTGAAGCTTTCTTT
CATSREWGEKNTEAFF
>-|TRBJ1-1|TRBV7-3|TRBD1
TGTGCCAGCAGTCGGACAGGGGGGTCGAACACTGAAGCTTTCTTT
CASSRTGGSNTEAFF
>-|TRBJ2-1|TRBV11-3|TRBD1
TGTGCCAGCAGTGAGGGGGCTCGCTCCTACAATGAGCAGTTCTTC
CASSEGARSYNEQFF
>once|TRBJ1-3|TRBV5-4|-
TGTGCCAGTCGTGACACCTACTCTGGAAACACCATATATTTT
CASRDTYSGNTIYF
>-|TRBJ1-3|TRBV30|-
TGTGCCTGGAGTAATCTTCGGGGGGGATTCTCTGGAAACACCATATATTTT
CAWSNLRGGFSGNTIYF
>-|TRBJ1-6|TRBV13|-
TGTGCCAGCAGCTTAAAGCCCGCACCCCTCCACTTT
CASSLKPAPLHF
>once|TRBJ1-5|TRBV6-5|TRBD1
TGCGCCAGCAGTACAGGAGGGGGCCGCAATCAGCCCCAGCATTTT
CASSTGGGRNQPQHF
>once|TRBJ2-2|TRBV5-4|TRBD2
TGTGCCAGCAGCTCACGGACTAGCGGGAGGGCCATCACCGGGGAGCTGTTTTTT
CASSSRTSGRAITGELFF
>-|TRBJ2-7|TRBV5-1|-
TGCGCCAGCAGCCCCCTGGGGGGGGCCACCTCCTACGAGCAGTACTTC
CASSPLGGATSYEQYF
>few|TRBJ1-1|TRBV6-6|-
TGTGCCAGCAGTTATATGGAGCTGAACACTGAAGCTTTCTTT
CASSYMELNTEAFF
>-|TRBJ2-5|TRBV13|-
TGTGCCAGCAGCACCCAGACAGTCAGCGAGACCCAGTACTTC
CASSTQTVSETQYF
>-|TRBJ2-7|TRBV18|TRBD1
TGTGCCACGTCTCCGGACAGGCTCTCCTACGAGCAGTACTTC
CATSPDRLSYEQYF
>-|TRBJ1-1|TRBV21-1|-
TGTGCCAGCAGCACCCCTCGACAGGGAGATTTGAACACTGAAGCTTTCTTT
CASSTPRQGDLNTEAFF
>once|TRBJ1-2|TRBV6-1|TRBD1
TGTGCCAGCAGTGAACCGGGACAGGGAATGGGGCTGGGCTACACCTTC
CASSEPGQGMGLGYTF
>-|TRBJ1-5|TRBV28|TRBD1
TGTGCCAGCAGTCAACGGACAGGGGCCATCCATCAGCCCCAGCATTTT
CASSQRTGAIHQPQHF
>-|TRBJ1-1|TRBV19|-
TGTGCCAGTAGTCTCCCGTCGGGGGTGAACACTGAAGCTTTCTTT
CASSLPSGVNTEAFF
>-|TRBJ2-3|TRBV7-9|TRBD1
TGTGCCAGCAGCCGTCGGGGACAGGGTCCCACAGATACGCAGTATTTT
CASSRRGQGPTDTQYF
>-|TRBJ1-5|TRBV28|-
TGTGCCAGCAGTCAAGGGGGAGGCAATCAGCCCCAGCATTTT
CASSQGGGNQPQHF
>-|TRBJ2-7|TRBV9|-
TGTGCCAGCAGCGTAGGGGCAGGTGATACCTACGAGCAGTACTTC
CASSVGAGDTYEQYF
>-|TRBJ1-4|TRBV3-1/TRBV3-2|-
TGTGCCAGCAGCCAATCCATAGTCCCTGGTGAAAAACTGTTTTTT
CASSQSIVPGEKLFF
>-|TRBJ1-5|TRBV11-2|TRBD1
TGTGCCAGCAGCCCTACGACAGGGCACAATCAGCCCCAGCATTTT
CASSPTTGHNQPQHF
>-|TRBJ1-1|TRBV5-1|TRBD1
TGCGCCAGCAGCTTGGGACAGGGGATCACTGAAGCTTTCTTT
CASSLGQGITEAFF
>-|TRBJ1-5|TRBV12-3/TRBV12-4|-
TGTGCCAGCAGTTTCGGGGGAAATCAGCCCCAGCATTTT
CASSFGGNQPQHF
>-|TRBJ1-5|TRBV5-5|-
TGTGCCAGCAGCTTGGGCGGGCATCAGCCCCAGCATTTT
CASSLGGHQPQHF
>-|TRBJ2-1|TRBV11-1|TRBD1
TGTGCCAGCAGCTCGACGACAGGGAGCTCCTACAATGAGCAGTTCTTC
CASSSTTGSSYNEQFF
>-|TRBJ2-1|TRBV5-1|TRBD1
TGCGCCAGCAGCAGGACAGGGGTGGGCGAGCAGTTCTTC
CASSRTGVGEQFF
>-|TRBJ1-1|TRBV29-1|-
TGCAGCGTCCGGGCCCGGGGAGGGACTGAAGCTTTCTTT
CSVRARGGTEAFF
>once|TRBJ2-3|TRBV4-2|-
TGTGCCAGCAGCCAAGATTGGGCGGGGGCCGGGTCGGATACGCAGTATTTT
CASSQDWAGAGSDTQYF
>-|TRBJ1-1|TRBV6-5|TRBD1
TGTGCCAGCAGTCAAACCGCGACAGGGAGCACTGAAGCTTTCTTT
CASSQTATGSTEAFF
>-|TRBJ2-5|TRBV2|-
TGTGCCAGCAGTGAGGGGCAGGGCTTAGAGACCCAGTACTTC
CASSEGQGLETQYF
>-|TRBJ1-5|TRBV21-1|-
TGTGCCAGCAGCAAAGAACACAGCCTGAATAGCAATCAGCCCCAGCATTTT
CASSKEHSLNSNQPQHF
>-|TRBJ1-6|TRBV9|-
TGTGCCAGCGGTTCAGGATACTCCTATAATTCACCCCTCCACTTT
CASGSGYSYNSPLHF
>-|TRBJ2-6|TRBV11-2|TRBD2
TGTGCCAGCAGTTCGTCCTGGGGTCGACTAGCACGTGGGGCCAACGTCCTGACTTTC
CASSSSWGRLARGANVLTF
>few|TRBJ2-7|TRBV7-3|-
TGTGCCAGCAGCTTAAATGGAGTTTACGAGCAGTACTTC
CASSLNGVYEQYF
>-|TRBJ2-3|TRBV27|-
TGTGCCAGCGCGGCTTTCTCTAAAAAAGATACGCAGTATTTT
CASAAFSKKDTQYF
>-|TRBJ1-1|TRBV30|-
TGTGCCTGGAGTCCCATGCGGGGGCGGAAGGGCACTGAAGCTTTCTTT
CAWSPMRGRKGTEAFF
>-|TRBJ2-7|TRBV19|-
TGTGCCAGTAGTATTAGCTCAGGGGAAACCTACGAGCAGTACTTC
CASSISSGETYEQYF
>once|TRBJ2-4|TRBV7-2|TRBD1
TGTGCCAGCAGCCTACCCCCGGGACAGAATCGCAAAAACATTCAGTACTTC
CASSLPPGQNRKNIQYF